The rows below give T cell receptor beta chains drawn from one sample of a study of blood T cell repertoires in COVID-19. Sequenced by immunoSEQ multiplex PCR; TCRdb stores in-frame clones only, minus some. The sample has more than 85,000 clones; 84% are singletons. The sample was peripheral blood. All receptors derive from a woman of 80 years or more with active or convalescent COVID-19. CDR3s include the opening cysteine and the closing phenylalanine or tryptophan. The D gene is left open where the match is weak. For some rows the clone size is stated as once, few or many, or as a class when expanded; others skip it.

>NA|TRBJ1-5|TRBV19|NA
CASSTQGRNQPQHF
TGTGCCAGTAGTACCCAGGGGCGGAATCAGCCCCAGCATTTT
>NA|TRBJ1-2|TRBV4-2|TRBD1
CASSQTDRGTNGYTF
TGTGCCAGCAGCCAGACCGACAGGGGAACGAATGGCTACACCTTC
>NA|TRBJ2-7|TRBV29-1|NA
CSVVRHTGYEQYF
TGCAGCGTGGTCAGACATACCGGCTACGAGCAGTACTTC
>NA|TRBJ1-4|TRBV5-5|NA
CASSLWARTHTNEKLFF
TGTGCCAGCAGCTTGTGGGCCAGAACTCATACTAATGAAAAACTGTTTTTT
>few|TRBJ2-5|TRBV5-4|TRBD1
CASSLGSGQGNF
TGTGCCAGCAGCTTGGGTTCGGGACAGGGTAACTTC
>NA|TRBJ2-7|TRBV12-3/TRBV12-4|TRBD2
CASSGLALDEQYF
TGTGCCAGCAGCGGACTAGCTCTAGACGAGCAGTACTTC
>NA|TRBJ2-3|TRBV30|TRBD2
CAWGLAGGRDTQYF
TGTGCCTGGGGTCTAGCGGGAGGGCGTGATACGCAGTATTTT
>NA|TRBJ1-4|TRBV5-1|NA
CASSLSFEKLFF
TGCGCCAGCAGCTTATCCTTTGAAAAACTGTTTTTT
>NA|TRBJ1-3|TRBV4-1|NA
CASSQEGGSSGNTIYF
TGCGCCAGCAGCCAAGAAGGAGGGAGCTCTGGAAACACCATATATTTT
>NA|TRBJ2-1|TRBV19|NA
CASSPRDRNEQFF
TGTGCCAGTAGCCCTCGCGACAGGAATGAGCAGTTCTTC
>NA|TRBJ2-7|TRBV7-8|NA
CASSLQDTYEQYF
TGTGCCAGCAGCTTGCAAGACACCTACGAGCAGTACTTC
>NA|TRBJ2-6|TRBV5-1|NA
CASSLARAGANVLTF
TGCGCCAGCAGCTTGGCCAGGGCTGGGGCCAACGTCCTGACTTTC
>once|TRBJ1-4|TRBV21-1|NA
CASSKAPRTGFKTVF
TGTGCCAGCAGCAAAGCGCCCCGGACAGGGTTTAAAACTGTTTTT
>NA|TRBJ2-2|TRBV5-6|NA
CASSFPGTGELFF
TGTGCCAGCAGCTTTCCGGGGACCGGGGAGCTGTTTTTT
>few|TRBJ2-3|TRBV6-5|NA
CASSYSGGKFTDTQYF
TGTGCCAGCAGTTACTCGGGGGGAAAGTTTACAGATACGCAGTATTTT
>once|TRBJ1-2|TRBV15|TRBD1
CATSSRTGNYGYTF
TGTGCCACCAGCAGTAGGACAGGGAACTATGGCTACACCTTC
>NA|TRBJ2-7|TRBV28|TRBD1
CASSLNRGREQYF
TGTGCCAGCAGTTTAAACAGGGGGCGCGAGCAGTACTTC
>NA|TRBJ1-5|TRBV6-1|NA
CASSEMGGGSNQPQHF
TGTGCCAGCAGTGAAATGGGGGGGGGTAGCAATCAGCCCCAGCATTTT
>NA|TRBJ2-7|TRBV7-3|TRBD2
CASSSGLAGHEQYF
TGTGCCAGCAGCTCCGGACTAGCGGGGCACGAGCAGTACTTC
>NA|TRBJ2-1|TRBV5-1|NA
CASTRIPGKGGVNEQFF
TGCGCCAGCACCCGGATCCCGGGTAAAGGCGGTGTAAATGAGCAGTTCTTC
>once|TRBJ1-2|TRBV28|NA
CASNGGRRIFYTF
TGTGCCAGCAATGGCGGGAGAAGAATTTTCTACACCTTC
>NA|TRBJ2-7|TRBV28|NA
CASSGNVGYEQYF
TGTGCCAGCAGCGGGAACGTCGGCTACGAGCAGTACTTC
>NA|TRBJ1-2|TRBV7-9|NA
CASSGGTWSGYTF
TGTGCCAGCAGCGGAGGGACCTGGAGTGGCTACACCTTC
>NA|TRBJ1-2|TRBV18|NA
CASSPPPGAGYTF
TGTGCCAGCTCACCACCCCCAGGGGCTGGCTACACCTTC
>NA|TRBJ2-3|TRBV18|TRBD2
CASSPGLAGNPDTQYF
TGTGCCAGCTCACCCGGACTAGCGGGAAACCCAGATACGCAGTATTTT
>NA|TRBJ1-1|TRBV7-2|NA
CASSLARGGSTEAFF
TGTGCCAGCAGCTTAGCGCGCGGGGGATCTACTGAAGCTTTCTTT
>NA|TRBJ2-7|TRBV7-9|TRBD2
CASSPSMVAGYYEQYF
TGTGCCAGCAGCCCCTCGATGGTAGCGGGATACTACGAGCAGTACTTC
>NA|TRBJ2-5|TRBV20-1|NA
CSANERVLQETQYF
TGCAGTGCTAATGAGCGGGTACTACAAGAGACCCAGTACTTC
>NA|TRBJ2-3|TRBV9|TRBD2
CASSPGTSDETDTQYF
TGTGCCAGCAGTCCCGGGACTAGCGACGAGACAGATACGCAGTATTTT
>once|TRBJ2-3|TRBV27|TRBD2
CASSLSSGVSTDTQYF
TGTGCCAGCAGTTTATCTAGCGGGGTCAGCACAGATACGCAGTATTTT
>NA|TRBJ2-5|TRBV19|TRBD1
CASAGTGRETQYF
TGTGCCAGTGCCGGGACAGGGCGAGAGACCCAGTACTTC
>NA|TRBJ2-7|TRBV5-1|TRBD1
CASSSSDRGASYEQYF
TGCGCCAGCAGCTCCTCAGACAGGGGGGCTTCCTACGAGCAGTACTTC
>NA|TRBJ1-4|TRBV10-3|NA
CAISESRTGSEKLFF
TGTGCCATCAGTGAGTCCCGAACAGGGAGTGAAAAACTGTTTTTT
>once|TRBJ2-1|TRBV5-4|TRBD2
CASSQSPTSGGNNEQFF
TGTGCCAGCAGCCAATCGCCGACTAGCGGGGGGAACAATGAGCAGTTCTTC
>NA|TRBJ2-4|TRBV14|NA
CASSGAGTTQNIQYF
TGTGCCAGCAGCGGCGCCGGGACAACACAAAACATTCAGTACTTC
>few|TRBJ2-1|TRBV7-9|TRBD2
CASSFQLAGGPGWMFF
TGTGCCAGCAGCTTTCAACTAGCGGGAGGGCCTGGGTGGATGTTCTTC
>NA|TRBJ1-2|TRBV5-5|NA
CASSSTPGFNYGYTF
TGTGCCAGCAGCTCAACTCCAGGGTTTAACTATGGCTACACCTTC
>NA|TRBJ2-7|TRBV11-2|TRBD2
CASSLGASGGAYEQYF
TGTGCCAGCAGCTTAGGGGCTAGCGGGGGGGCGTACGAGCAGTACTTC
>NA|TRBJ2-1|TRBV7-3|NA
CASSLSPGAYNEQFF
TGTGCCAGCAGCTTATCCCCGGGAGCCTACAATGAGCAGTTCTTC
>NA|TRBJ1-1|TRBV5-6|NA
CASRYTRGSTEAFF
TGTGCCAGCCGATACACCAGGGGTAGCACTGAAGCTTTCTTT
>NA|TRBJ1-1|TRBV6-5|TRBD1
CASRDRVNTEAFF
TGTGCCAGCAGGGACAGGGTGAACACTGAAGCTTTCTTT
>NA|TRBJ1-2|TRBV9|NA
CASSAPYGYTF
TGTGCCAGCAGCGCTCCCTATGGCTACACCTTC
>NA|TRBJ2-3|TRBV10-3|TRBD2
CAIRTGTSGSPSTDTQYF
TGTGCCATCAGGACCGGGACTAGCGGTTCCCCTAGCACAGATACGCAGTATTTT
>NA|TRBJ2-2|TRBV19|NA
CASSPQGRHTGELFF
TGTGCCAGTAGTCCGCAGGGGCGCCACACCGGGGAGCTGTTTTTT
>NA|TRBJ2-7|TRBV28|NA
CASSSESGFHEQYF
TGTGCCAGCAGTTCCGAATCAGGGTTCCACGAGCAGTACTTC
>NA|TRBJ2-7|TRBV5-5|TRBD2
CASSARLSGGRQQYF
TGTGCCAGCAGCGCCCGTCTCTCTGGCGGGAGACAGCAGTACTTC
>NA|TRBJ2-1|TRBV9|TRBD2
CASSVGLAGEQFF
TGTGCCAGCAGCGTAGGCCTAGCGGGGGAGCAGTTCTTC
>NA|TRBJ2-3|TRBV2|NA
CASSEEARGGSYTDTQYF
TGTGCCAGCAGTGAAGAAGCCCGAGGTGGCAGCTACACAGATACGCAGTATTTT
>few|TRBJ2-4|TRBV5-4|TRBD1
CASSTGQTQNIQYF
TGTGCCAGCAGCACGGGACAGACCCAAAACATTCAGTACTTC
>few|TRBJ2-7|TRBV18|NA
CASSPTPFTGLNEQYF
TGTGCCAGCTCACCAACTCCCTTTACAGGGCTAAACGAGCAGTACTTC
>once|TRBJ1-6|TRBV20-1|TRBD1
CSASGGKGAGLNSPLHF
TGCAGTGCTAGTGGGGGGAAGGGGGCTGGGTTAAATTCACCCCTCCACTTT
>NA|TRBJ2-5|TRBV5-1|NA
CASSRNPTNRQGRGVDKYF
TGCGCCAGCAGCCGGAACCCAACAAACAGACAGGGCCGCGGGGTAGATAAGTACTTC
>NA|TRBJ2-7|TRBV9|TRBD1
CASSVAQGDLYEQYF
TGTGCCAGCAGCGTAGCTCAGGGGGATTTATACGAGCAGTACTTC
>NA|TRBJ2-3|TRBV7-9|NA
CASSLAGASTDTQYF
TGTGCCAGCAGCTTAGCAGGGGCTAGCACAGATACGCAGTATTTT